One sample yielded the 27 T cell receptor beta chains listed below, sequenced in a study of cytomegalovirus exposure and HLA in healthy donors. The PCR contained 60 Vbeta and 13 Jbeta primers. The assay was immunoSEQ multiplex PCR, and TCRdb's table has in-frame clones only and misses some. The sample includes about 190,000 clones, 65% to 85% of them seen just once. Sequenced: PBMCs. The receptors shown here come from a woman aged 18-29 years in good health and CMV-seronegative.

V usage is TRBV29-1 and J usage is TRBJ1-2; D remains unclear. Trimming pared 4 bases from V and 5 bases from J, leaving 20 bases between. The germline V gene encodes CDR1 SQVTM and CDR2 ANQGSEA. There are 15 residues in the CDR3. CDR3 sequence: CSVAAGSGVRYGYTF. CDR3 in DNA: TGCAGCGTTGCGGCGGGCTCCGGAGTGAGGTATGGCTACACCTTC.

The rearrangement uses TRBV5-1 and TRBJ2-1, with a weak D call TRBD2 (5 bases). Trimming took 3 bases from V and 0 from J, leaving 16 bases between them. Germline-derived CDR1 and CDR2 are SGHRS and YFSETQ. The CDR3 is 17 residues long. CDR3 coding DNA: TGCGCCAGCAGCTCCGCGGCAACGGGAACCTCCTACAATGAGCAGTTCTTC. This gives the protein CASSSAATGTSYNEQFF.

This chain connects TRBV19 to TRBJ1-1; the match to TRBD1 covers 10 bases. Looked up from germline, CDR1 is LNHDA and CDR2 is SQIVND (reference sequence). The trim removed 6 bases at V and 2 bases at J, leaving 6 bases unmatched. This CDR3 is built from 15 residues. The CDR3 sequence is CASSHQTGGNTEAFF. CDR3 DNA sequence: TGTGCCAGTAGCCACCAGACAGGGGGCAACACTGAAGCTTTCTTT.

The CDR3 DNA is TGTGCCACCTGGGGAGGGGCCAACAAAGGGGAGCTGTTTTTT. This encodes CATWGGANKGELFF. The chain recombines TRBV6-5 with TRBJ2-2; the match to TRBD2 covers 7 bases. Germline V gives CDR1 MNHEY, CDR2 SVGAGI. With V trimmed by 10 bases and J by 8 bases, 13 bases remained unmatched. This CDR3 contains 14 residues.

This chain links TRBV4-1 with TRBJ1-1; D gene ambiguous. V was clipped by 5 bases and J by 4 bases, with 14 bases between them. The germline V gene has CDR1 MGHRA and CDR2 YSYEKL. This CDR3 comprises 14 residues. The CDR3 protein is CASSGRTLGTEAFF. The CDR3 DNA sequence: TGCGCCAGCAGCGGACGGACTCTAGGCACTGAAGCTTTCTTT.

The V gene is TRBV6-1, the J gene TRBJ2-5, with TRBD2 matching over 7 bases. This CDR3 is built from 17 residues. Trimming cost V 4 bases and J 5 bases; bases outside gene matches: 16. The germline V gene encodes CDR1 MNHNS and CDR2 SASEGT. The CDR3 DNA reads as TGTGCCAGCAGTGCAATATCGGGGGGAGGTATCGCGGAGACCCAGTACTTC. It translates to CASSAISGGGIAETQYF.

This rearrangement joins TRBV9 to TRBJ2-4; 8 bases agree with TRBD2. The CDR3 contains 13 residues. Germline V CDR1 and CDR2: SGDLS, YYNGEE. J gave up 8 bases and V 0 bases, and 1 base lay outside the gene matches. For the CDR3, the DNA is TGTGCCAGCAGCGTAGGGCGGGGGGACATTCAGTACTTC. Translated, it gives CASSVGRGDIQYF.

This clone appeared a few times. The chain uses TRBV6-5 and TRBJ1-4, with unresolved D. This CDR3 has 15 amino acids. Per the germline V gene, CDR1 is MNHEY and CDR2 is SVGAGI. V lost 0 bases and J 4 bases, leaving 9 bases between the germline ends. As DNA, the CDR3 is TGTGCCAGCAGTTACTCTTTTGTCCGTAATGAAAAACTGTTTTTT. It specifies CASSYSFVRNEKLFF.

This sequence joins TRBV27 and TRBJ2-2; D gene ambiguous. The CDR3 sequence is 15 residues long. Germline V gene data show CDR1 as MNHEY and CDR2 as SMNVEV (reference sequence). The V end was cut by 3 bases, the J end by 1 base, with 9 bases between. The CDR3 here is CASSFGGLNTGELFF. The DNA for the CDR3 is TGTGCCAGCAGTTTTGGTGGCCTGAACACCGGGGAGCTGTTTTTT.

V and J are TRBV28 and TRBJ1-2; 8 positions agree with TRBD1. CDR3 length: 15 amino acids. Germline V gives CDR1 MDHEN, CDR2 SYDVKM. V was clipped by 6 bases and J by 7 bases; unmatched bases: 13. The CDR3 nucleotides read TGTGCCAGCAGCCCTAACGAAGGGACAGGTTCTGGCTACACCTTC. Translated: CASSPNEGTGSGYTF.

The V and J genes are TRBV5-1 and TRBJ1-2; 10 bases fit TRBD1. The J segment lost 8 bases and the V segment lost 4 bases, leaving 8 bases of the junction unmatched. The CDR3 sequence is 14 residues long. Per germline, CDR1 SGHRS and CDR2 YFSETQ. Written as DNA, the CDR3 is TGCGCCAGCAGCAGGGGGGACAGGGGTGACGGCTACACCTTC. Protein product: CASSRGDRGDGYTF.

The chain carries TRBV28 and TRBJ1-2, with 8 positions matching TRBD1. With 8 bases clipped from V and 7 bases from J, the junction kept 21 bases outside the gene matches. This CDR3 is 17 amino acids long. Germline lookup yields CDR1 MDHEN and CDR2 SYDVKM. CDR3: CASQPTPRAETGVGYTF. The CDR3 nucleotides read TGTGCCAGCCAACCCACCCCCCGCGCTGAGACAGGGGTTGGCTACACCTTC.

The CDR3 region is CASSFDRGPYEQYF. CDR3 in DNA: TGTGCCAGCAGCTTTGACAGGGGTCCCTACGAGCAGTACTTC. The chain is built from TRBV7-6 and TRBJ2-7, with TRBD1 matching over 8 bases. The CDR3 is 14 residues long. Germline CDR1 SGHVS, CDR2 FNYEAQ. V lost 3 bases and J lost 2; bases outside the gene matches: 3.

The V gene is TRBV5-1, the J gene TRBJ1-4; D is ambiguous. With 0 bases removed from V and 5 bases from J, the gap between germline ends came to 11 bases. The CDR3 loop spans 15 amino acids. Per the germline V gene, CDR1 is SGHRS and CDR2 is YFSETQ. The CDR3 here is CASSLVGGFNEKLFF. Here the CDR3 DNA reads TGCGCCAGCAGCTTGGTCGGCGGGTTCAATGAAAAACTGTTTTTT. The complete variable domain, with remaining parts taken from reference TRBV5-1 and TRBJ1-4, reads KAGVTQTPRYLIKTRGQQVTLSCSPISGHRSVSWYQQTPGQGLQFLFEYFSETQRNKGNFPGRFSGRQFSNSRSEMNVSTLELGDSALYLCASSLVGGFNEKLFFGSGTQLSVL.

The V gene is TRBV19, the J gene TRBJ2-7, with 9 nucleotides matching TRBD1. Germline lookup yields CDR1 LNHDA and CDR2 SQIVND (reference sequence). This CDR3 has 20 residues. Germline trimming cut 4 bases from V and 0 bases from J; bases unmatched to any gene: 19. CDR3 amino acids: CASSTGPTGGLYGSSYEQYF. The CDR3 DNA follows: TGTGCCAGTAGTACCGGACCAACAGGGGGCCTCTATGGAAGCTCCTACGAGCAGTACTTC.

The J gene is TRBJ2-7, the V gene TRBV7-2; 8 bases line up with TRBD1. V was pared by 1 base and J by 2 bases, with 1 base of the junction left unmatched. This CDR3 has 14 residues. Germline V lookup: CDR1 SGHTA, CDR2 FQGNSA. The CDR3 loop reads CASSLVRGPYEQYF. In DNA, the CDR3 is TGTGCCAGCAGCTTAGTCAGGGGGCCCTACGAGCAGTACTTC.

The count of this clone is one. This chain links TRBV15 with TRBJ2-6, with a tentative D call TRBD2 (5 bases). Germline loops: CDR1 LNHNV, CDR2 YYDKDF (reference sequence). The germline V and J ends were trimmed by 10 bases and 3 bases, with 10 bases remaining between them. The CDR3 is 13 amino acids. The CDR3 sequence is CASRGSGANVLTF. CDR3 DNA: TGTGCCAGCCGGGGTAGTGGGGCCAACGTCCTGACTTTC. Based on the CDR3 plus reference TRBV15 and TRBJ2-6, the full variable domain is DAMVIQNPRYQVTQFGKPVTLSCSQTLNHNVMYWYQQKSSQAPKLLFHYYDKDFNNEADTPDNFQSRRPNTSFCFLDIRSPGLGDTAMYLCASRGSGANVLTFGAGSRLTVL.

The chain recombines TRBV5-6 with TRBJ2-7, with 9 bases identical to TRBD1. Germline V lookup: CDR1 SGHDT, CDR2 YYEEEE. V shed 2 bases and J 6 bases; nucleotides not matched to a gene: 3. The CDR3 is made up of 13 amino acids. The CDR3: CASSLTGGGEQYF. CDR3 DNA: TGTGCCAGCAGCTTAACAGGGGGCGGCGAGCAGTACTTC. Variable domain in full (rest from reference TRBV5-6 and TRBJ2-7): DAGVTQSPTHLIKTRGQQVTLRCSPKSGHDTVSWYQQALGQGPQFIFQYYEEEERQRGNFPDRFSGHQFPNYSSELNVNALLLGDSALYLCASSLTGGGEQYFGPGTRLTVT.

This chain joins TRBV30 and TRBJ1-2, with a weak D call TRBD1 (5 bases). Trimming pared 5 bases from V and 7 bases from J, leaving 11 bases between. This CDR3 comprises 11 residues. In germline, CDR1 is GTSNPN, CDR2 SVGIG (reference sequence). This chain's CDR3 is CAWGQGGGYTF. As DNA, the CDR3 is TGTGCCTGGGGGCAGGGCGGTGGCTACACCTTC.

The rearrangement joins TRBV20-1 to TRBJ1-1; 7 nucleotides agree with TRBD1. V lost 2 bases to trimming and J lost 11 bases; unmatched junction nucleotides: 5. CDR3 length: 11 residues. Germline V gene data show CDR1 as DFQATT and CDR2 as SNEGSKA (reference sequence). The DNA of the CDR3 is TGCAGTGCTAGAAGACAGGGTTTCGCTTTCTTT. Protein sequence: CSARRQGFAFF.

V and J are TRBV6-5 and TRBJ2-3; D remains unclear. Trimming took 0 bases from V and 0 from J, leaving 10 bases between them. Per germline, CDR1 MNHEY and CDR2 SVGAGI. The CDR3 consists of 16 residues. The CDR3 DNA follows: TGTGCCAGCAGTTACTCATCTCTTTCCAGCACAGATACGCAGTATTTT. The encoded protein is CASSYSSLSSTDTQYF.

Turning to this clone: An end of the junction does not agree with germline; a read error may underlie this. The rearrangement uses TRBV6-1 and TRBJ1-2, with 7 bases identical to TRBD1. Germline-derived CDR1 and CDR2 are MNHNS and SASEGT. The CDR3 length is 18 residues. CDR3 coding DNA: TGTGCCAGCAGTAAAGCTTTTGGACAGGCCCGACCTAACTATGGCTACACCTTC. This codes for CASSKAFGQARPNYGYTF.

The genes are TRBV7-9 and TRBJ1-5, with 12 bases identical to TRBD1. This CDR3 has 19 amino acids. The germline V gene encodes CDR1 SEHNR and CDR2 FQNEAQ (reference sequence). The trim removed 3 bases at V and 0 bases at J, leaving 9 bases unmatched. In DNA form, the CDR3 reads TGTGCCAGCAGCTTTTCCGGGACAGGGGGCGAATATAGCAATCAGCCCCAGCATTTT. Amino acid sequence: CASSFSGTGGEYSNQPQHF.

This clone was seen a few times. The V gene is TRBV7-9, the J gene TRBJ1-5; perhaps TRBD1 as D (6 bases). The CDR3 spans 16 residues. The germline V and J ends were trimmed by 2 bases and 1 base, with 12 bases remaining between them. In germline, CDR1 is SEHNR, CDR2 FQNEAQ (reference sequence). The CDR3 reads CASSLNRVASNQPQHF. The CDR3 region has the DNA TGTGCCAGCAGCTTAAACAGGGTGGCGAGCAATCAGCCCCAGCATTTT.

The J gene is TRBJ2-5, the V gene TRBV25-1, with TRBD1 identical over 10 bases. Judging by the DNA end, TRBJ2-7 fits better; the J call may be wrong. CDR3 size: 15 residues. Looked up from germline, CDR1 is MGHDK and CDR2 is SYGVNS. CDR3 sequence: CASSYPGTGAYEQYF. CDR3 nucleotide sequence: TGTGCCAGCAGCTACCCCGGGACAGGGGCCTACGAGCAGTACTTC.

This sequence joins TRBV4-1 and TRBJ2-1; maybe TRBD2 (6 bases). The CDR3 loop spans 18 amino acids. Germline CDR1 is MGHRA and CDR2 is YSYEKL. Trimming took 0 bases from V and 0 from J, leaving 15 bases between them. CDR3 bases: TGCGCCAGCAGCCAAGAATCGAGCGGGTGGAGCTCCTACAATGAGCAGTTCTTC. Its protein product is CASSQESSGWSSYNEQFF.

This rearrangement joins TRBV11-3 to TRBJ2-3, with 8 bases that match TRBD2. Germline-derived CDR1 and CDR2 are SGHNT and YENEEA. V was pared by 5 bases and J by 2 bases, with 9 bases of the junction left unmatched. The CDR3 has 16 residues. CDR3 in DNA: TGTGCCAGCAGCCGCGGGGGGTTGGCGAACACAGATACGCAGTATTTT. Its translation is CASSRGGLANTDTQYF.